This entry features one T cell receptor (beta chain) sequence. Antigen specificity is unknown. The entry originates in a study of T cell responses to AZD1222 COVID-19 vaccine. Looking at the study overall: Pooling of second doses given at about 4 or about 12 weeks was done. Overall study results and limits: Repertoire sampling happened only post peak T cell response. Only six or seven AZD1222 recipients tested seropositive at baseline. Nearly half of the spike-specific TCRs reportedly recognize variant regions that carry no mutations.

The method was immunoSEQ multiplex PCR; TCRdb's version includes in-frame clones alone and lacks a portion of them. Of some 96,000 clones in the sample, roughly 90% were seen once. Trimming removed 3 bases from V and 1 base from J; junction bases left unmatched: 11. The CDR3 runs 18 residues. Germline CDR1 reads KGHDR; CDR2 reads SFDVKD. This sequence was found in an adult in good health. V usage is TRBV24-1 and J usage is TRBJ2-1; 7 bases agree with TRBD2. This specimen consisted of peripheral blood, obtained on day 0 of AZD1222 vaccination. Here the CDR3 DNA reads TGTGCCACCAGTGATCGTGGAGCGGGATCGGGATCCTACAATGAGCAGTTCTTC. Amino acid sequence: CATSDRGAGSGSYNEQFF.